These T cell receptor beta chains were read from a single sample in a study of vaccination effects on CD4 cells after COVID-19. Their recognized antigens are unknown. The data were produced by immunoSEQ multiplex PCR, yet TCRdb's version contains in-frame clones alone and is incomplete. The table includes about 73,000 clones, roughly 75% detected once. Here the sequenced sample was CD4+ T cells from PBMCs cultured without peptide, taken after COVID-19 vaccination. Receptors were obtained from a human donor who received a COVID-19 vaccine. Both conserved end residues are part of each CDR3. Fields, in order: clone size, V gene, J gene, D gene, CDR3 DNA, CDR3 protein. The D gene is left open where the match is weak. Some rows mark clone size as missing; the rest say once, few, many or name a class of expanded clone.

abundance: NA; v_gene: TRBV7-3; j_gene: TRBJ2-5; d_gene: NA; CDR3nt: TGTGCCAGCAGCTCGAACGGATTACAAGAGACCCAGTACTTC; CDR3aa: CASSSNGLQETQYF
abundance: NA; v_gene: TRBV6-5; j_gene: TRBJ1-1; d_gene: NA; CDR3nt: TGTGCCAGCAGGGCCGATTATCTGTTGGCGCCTGAAGCTTTCTTT; CDR3aa: CASRADYLLAPEAFF
abundance: NA; v_gene: TRBV7-3; j_gene: TRBJ2-3; d_gene: TRBD2; CDR3nt: TGTGCCAGCAGCGTAGGACTAGCAGATACGCAGTATTTT; CDR3aa: CASSVGLADTQYF
abundance: NA; v_gene: TRBV29-1; j_gene: TRBJ1-1; d_gene: NA; CDR3nt: TGCAGCGTTGACCCCGGTGGGGAGGTTAAAGCTTTCTTT; CDR3aa: CSVDPGGEVKAFF
abundance: NA; v_gene: TRBV24-1; j_gene: TRBJ1-2; d_gene: NA; CDR3nt: TGTGCCACCAGTCAAACGGGACAAATGGGAGTCTACACCTTC; CDR3aa: CATSQTGQMGVYTF
abundance: NA; v_gene: TRBV6-2/TRBV6-3; j_gene: TRBJ1-1; d_gene: NA; CDR3nt: TGTGCCAGCAGTTACTCCAGGGCTCCAGCTTTCTTT; CDR3aa: CASSYSRAPAFF
abundance: NA; v_gene: TRBV3-1/TRBV3-2; j_gene: TRBJ1-2; d_gene: TRBD1; CDR3nt: TGTGCCAGCAGCCTCCGGACAGGGCTCGGCTACACCTTC; CDR3aa: CASSLRTGLGYTF
abundance: NA; v_gene: TRBV6-5; j_gene: TRBJ1-2; d_gene: TRBD1; CDR3nt: TGTGCCAGCAGGACGACAGGGATCTGGGGCTACACCTTC; CDR3aa: CASRTTGIWGYTF
abundance: NA; v_gene: TRBV5-1; j_gene: TRBJ2-1; d_gene: NA; CDR3nt: TGCGCCAGCAGCTTGGAACCCGACGGTGAGCAGTTCTTC; CDR3aa: CASSLEPDGEQFF
abundance: NA; v_gene: TRBV9; j_gene: TRBJ1-1; d_gene: TRBD1; CDR3nt: TGTGCCAGCAGCCGGGACAGTGAAGCTTTCTTT; CDR3aa: CASSRDSEAFF
abundance: few; v_gene: TRBV10-2; j_gene: TRBJ2-5; d_gene: NA; CDR3nt: TGCGCCAGCAGGGTCTCCCAGGGACAAGAGACCCAGTACTTC; CDR3aa: CASRVSQGQETQYF
abundance: NA; v_gene: TRBV6-1; j_gene: TRBJ1-5; d_gene: TRBD1; CDR3nt: TGTGCCAGCAGTGAGAATAAGGGACAGGGGTTCGATCAGCCCCAGCATTTT; CDR3aa: CASSENKGQGFDQPQHF
abundance: few; v_gene: TRBV6-5; j_gene: TRBJ1-6; d_gene: TRBD1; CDR3nt: TGTGCCAGCAGGAAGCCGGGACAGGGGAATTCACCCCTCCACTTT; CDR3aa: CASRKPGQGNSPLHF
abundance: NA; v_gene: TRBV4-1; j_gene: TRBJ1-5; d_gene: NA; CDR3nt: TGCGCCAGCAGCCGCGAAGACAGAGTAAATCAGCCCCAGCATTTT; CDR3aa: CASSREDRVNQPQHF
abundance: NA; v_gene: TRBV9; j_gene: TRBJ1-2; d_gene: NA; CDR3nt: TGTGCCAGCAGCCCTGACCCGACTGGGGCCTATGGCTACACCTTC; CDR3aa: CASSPDPTGAYGYTF
abundance: once; v_gene: TRBV5-1; j_gene: TRBJ1-4; d_gene: NA; CDR3nt: TGCGCCAGCAGCTTGGATCCGGGGCCTCGGGAAAAACTGTTTTTT; CDR3aa: CASSLDPGPREKLFF
abundance: NA; v_gene: TRBV5-1; j_gene: TRBJ2-3; d_gene: NA; CDR3nt: TGCGCCAGCAGCTTGGGTCGAGGGGTTGGCACAGATACGCAGTATTTT; CDR3aa: CASSLGRGVGTDTQYF
abundance: NA; v_gene: TRBV4-1; j_gene: TRBJ2-2; d_gene: NA; CDR3nt: TGCGCCAGCAGCCAAGGGCAGGGAAACACCGGGGAGCTGTTTTTT; CDR3aa: CASSQGQGNTGELFF
abundance: NA; v_gene: TRBV2; j_gene: TRBJ2-3; d_gene: TRBD2; CDR3nt: TGTGCCAGCAGGAGGACTAGCGGGGGAGGGACAGATACGCAGTATTTT; CDR3aa: CASRRTSGGGTDTQYF
abundance: NA; v_gene: TRBV2; j_gene: TRBJ2-2; d_gene: TRBD2; CDR3nt: TGTGCCAGCAGTCTAGCGGGGGGAACCGGGGAGCTGTTTTTT; CDR3aa: CASSLAGGTGELFF
abundance: NA; v_gene: TRBV14; j_gene: TRBJ1-4; d_gene: NA; CDR3nt: TGTGCCAGCAGCCAAGTGGGAACAACTAATGAAAAACTGTTTTTT; CDR3aa: CASSQVGTTNEKLFF
abundance: NA; v_gene: TRBV2; j_gene: TRBJ1-1; d_gene: NA; CDR3nt: TGTGCCAGCAGTGTGGAAGGGGGGAACACTGAAGCTTTCTTT; CDR3aa: CASSVEGGNTEAFF
abundance: NA; v_gene: TRBV6-5; j_gene: TRBJ1-1; d_gene: NA; CDR3nt: TGTGCCAGCACTGGACAGAACACTGAAGCTTTCTTT; CDR3aa: CASTGQNTEAFF
abundance: few; v_gene: TRBV7-9; j_gene: TRBJ2-2; d_gene: TRBD2; CDR3nt: TGTGCCAGCAGCCGCTCGGGGGGGACCGGGGAGCTGTTTTTT; CDR3aa: CASSRSGGTGELFF
abundance: few; v_gene: TRBV7-3; j_gene: TRBJ2-3; d_gene: TRBD2; CDR3nt: TGTGCCAGCAGCACGCGGGGGGGGAGCACAGATACGCAGTATTTT; CDR3aa: CASSTRGGSTDTQYF
abundance: once; v_gene: TRBV19; j_gene: TRBJ2-2; d_gene: NA; CDR3nt: TGTGCCAGTAGTACCGTTCGGGGAATCGGGGAGCTGTTTTTT; CDR3aa: CASSTVRGIGELFF
abundance: NA; v_gene: TRBV19; j_gene: TRBJ1-5; d_gene: NA; CDR3nt: TGTGCCAGTAGTATAGATTTGGGGGGTTTAAGCCAGCCCCAGCATTTT; CDR3aa: CASSIDLGGLSQPQHF
abundance: NA; v_gene: TRBV6-6; j_gene: TRBJ1-1; d_gene: NA; CDR3nt: TGTGCCAGCAGCCTTTTGTCGGGCACTGAAGCTTTCTTT; CDR3aa: CASSLLSGTEAFF
abundance: few; v_gene: TRBV19; j_gene: TRBJ1-5; d_gene: TRBD1; CDR3nt: TGTGCCAGTGAAAGACAGGGAGGCAATCAGCCCCAGCATTTT; CDR3aa: CASERQGGNQPQHF
abundance: NA; v_gene: TRBV9; j_gene: TRBJ1-2; d_gene: TRBD1; CDR3nt: TGTGCCAGCAGCCCCTCCGGACAGGTTAACTATGGCTACACCTTC; CDR3aa: CASSPSGQVNYGYTF
abundance: NA; v_gene: TRBV10-2; j_gene: TRBJ2-2; d_gene: NA; CDR3nt: TGCGCCAGCTTCCCCCGTCGGGGCGGGGAGCTGTTTTTT; CDR3aa: CASFPRRGGELFF